This TCR beta chain was documented in a study of blood T cell repertoires in COVID-19. Study background: Donors in the United States, Italy and Spain gave samples during acute or convalescent COVID-19. PBMCs, B-cell-depleted T cells, or T cells were the source of the cDNA or gDNA that made up the material.

CDR1 and CDR2 (germline): MNHEY, SVGAGI. The CDR3 has 13 amino acids. V was shortened by 0 bases and J by 4 bases, with 7 bases between the two germline ends. In the original processing: Estimation of nucleated cell counts relied on the amplification of reference gene primers. Sequencing used immunoSEQ multiplex PCR; TCRdb keeps in-frame clones, though not all of them. V and J calls and clone size are those listed in that table; D and trimming were worked out from the DNA. Altogether tens of thousands of clones are present, 80% to 85% being singletons, with the ten largest covering under 6%. The sample comprised peripheral blood. The sequence derives from an older woman with acute or convalescent COVID-19. V usage is TRBV6-5 and J usage is TRBJ2-7, with TRBD2 as a possible D gene (6 bases). CDR3 nucleotides: TGTGCCAGCAGTTACTCGGGGACTTACGAGCAGTACTTC. The encoded protein is CASSYSGTYEQYF.